The 9 T cell receptor beta chains listed next were all sequenced from one sample in a study of cytomegalovirus exposure and HLA in healthy donors. The PCR was carried out with 60 Vbeta primers and 13 Jbeta primers. The table came from immunoSEQ multiplex PCR; TCRdb's copy has only in-frame clones and leaves some out. The data show about 190,000 clones, around 79% seen once. The sequencing input was PBMCs. These receptors were collected from a woman younger than 35 in good health and CMV-seronegative.

V and J are TRBV15 and TRBJ2-2; weak D call: TRBD1 (6 bases). CDR3 length: 14 amino acids. V was cut by 5 bases and J by 2 bases, with 9 bases left in between. From germline, CDR1 is LNHNV and CDR2 YYDKDF (reference sequence). The CDR3 bases are TGTGCCACCAGCCCAGGGGTTAACACCGGGGAGCTGTTTTTT. Its translation is CATSPGVNTGELFF.

This chain connects TRBV7-3 to TRBJ1-6; D is undetermined. Trimming left V 2 bases short and J 8 bases short, with 7 bases between. This CDR3 comprises 13 residues. Per the germline V gene, CDR1 is SGHTA and CDR2 is FQGTGA. The CDR3, as DNA: TGTGCCAGCAGCTTAGCGGCCGATTCACCCCTCCACTTT. Its translation is CASSLAADSPLHF.

The chain has TRBV18 and TRBJ2-2; 7 bases are a match to TRBD2. Germline V gene sequence: CDR1 KGHSH, CDR2 LQKENI. The junction had 12 bases not matched to a gene; V was cut back by 2 bases and J by 6 bases. There are 17 residues in the CDR3. The CDR3 loop reads CASSPKSTSAFSGELFF. The CDR3 DNA reads TGTGCCAGCTCACCAAAAAGTACTAGCGCCTTCTCCGGGGAGCTGTTTTTT.

The chain joins TRBV7-9 to TRBJ2-3; TRBD2 agrees at 9 bases. Germline lookup yields CDR1 SEHNR and CDR2 FQNEAQ (reference sequence). The CDR3 contains 16 residues. The J segment lost 3 bases and the V segment lost 5 bases, leaving 9 bases of the junction unmatched. For the CDR3, the DNA is TGTGCCAGCAGCGTAGGTGTTAGCGGGGGTACAGATACGCAGTATTTT. It codes for CASSVGVSGGTDTQYF.

This clone was found a few times. The chain is built from TRBV6-6 and TRBJ1-5; no definite D call. Per germline, CDR1 MNHNY and CDR2 SVGAGI (reference sequence). CDR3 length: 14 amino acids. V lost 0 bases to trimming and J lost 3 bases, with 6 bases between them. The CDR3: CASSYSRNNQPQHF. In nucleotides, the CDR3 is TGTGCCAGCAGTTACTCGCGGAACAATCAGCCCCAGCATTTT.

The chain employs TRBV27 and TRBJ1-3; D remains unclear. The CDR3 consists of 15 residues. Trimming removed 0 bases at V and 0 bases at J, with 6 bases between. In germline, CDR1 is MNHEY, CDR2 SMNVEV (reference sequence). Here the CDR3 DNA reads TGTGCCAGCAGTTTATCGAGAGACTCTGGAAACACCATATATTTT. Amino acids: CASSLSRDSGNTIYF.

The chain combines TRBV19 with TRBJ2-7; D is uncertain. The germline V and J ends were trimmed by 1 base and 3 bases, with 7 bases remaining between them. The CDR3 consists of 13 residues. Per germline, CDR1 LNHDA and CDR2 SQIVND (reference sequence). The CDR3 loop is CASSIGQYYEQYF. CDR3 coding DNA: TGTGCCAGTAGTATAGGGCAGTACTACGAGCAGTACTTC.

This rearrangement joins TRBV7-9 to TRBJ1-2; 8 bases are a match to TRBD1. The germline gives CDR1 SEHNR, CDR2 FQNEAQ (reference sequence). V shed 5 bases, J shed 4 bases, and the junction held 12 bases outside the gene matches. The CDR3 is 16 residues long. CDR3 region: CASSASSTGAPYGYTF. CDR3 DNA: TGTGCCAGCAGCGCCAGCTCGACAGGGGCCCCCTATGGCTACACCTTC.

V and J are TRBV7-9 and TRBJ1-4, with 9 nucleotides matching TRBD1. The CDR3 consists of 13 residues. V shed 8 bases and J 8 bases; nucleotides not matched to a gene: 6. Germline V gene lookup returns CDR1 SEHNR and CDR2 FQNEAQ (reference sequence). CDR3 region: CASVGQGEEKLFF. The CDR3 bases are TGTGCCAGCGTGGGACAGGGAGAGGAAAAACTGTTTTTT.